This T cell receptor beta chain was observed in a study of blood T cell repertoires in COVID-19. Generated by immunoSEQ multiplex PCR, the TCRdb table keeps only in-frame clones and is missing some. Among 260,000 or so clones listed, roughly four fifths were seen once. Trimming removed 0 bases at V and 3 bases at J, with 9 bases between. The CDR3 has 14 residues. The germline V gene encodes CDR1 SGHRS and CDR2 YFSETQ. The sequence was obtained from a woman in her sixties or seventies with acute or convalescent COVID-19. Material for sequencing was peripheral blood. The chain employs TRBV5-1 and TRBJ1-2; perhaps TRBD1 as D (6 bases). The CDR3 DNA reads as TGCGCCAGCAGCTTGGGGGACACTTACTATGGCTACACCTTC. Encoded protein: CASSLGDTYYGYTF.